Each of the 18 T cell receptor beta chains below was sequenced from the same sample in a study of blood T cells in healthy people across ages. With a J-beta primer mix and a sample-barcoded 5' primer, a second PCR ran about 7 to 11 cycles. TCRdb reprocessed the 5' RACE reads via MiXCR and lists one record per CDR3 protein. This sample carries some 1.5 million distinct CDR3 sequences, over 25% of them seen once, and the ten largest clones take approximately 7.7%. The sequenced sample was blood. These receptors all come from a woman younger than 45 in good health.

The table lists this clonotype with many counts. This chain uses TRBV6-1 with TRBJ2-7; the D call may be TRBD1 or TRBD2 (5 bases each). Trimming shortened V by 3 bases and J by 2 bases, and 11 bases separated the two germline ends. CDR3 length equals 14 residues. CDR1 is MNHNS and CDR2 is SASEGT in the germline V gene. This CDR3 reads CASSEWSGPYEQYF. CDR3 in DNA: TGTGCCAGCAGTGAGTGGTCGGGACCCTACGAGCAGTACTTC.

This clonotype was seen repeatedly, ten times or more. The chain uses TRBV10-3 and TRBJ2-1; 10 bases are shared with TRBD1. Germline lookup yields CDR1 ENHRY and CDR2 SYGVKD. Losses at the gene ends were 10 bases for V and 5 bases for J; bases not matched to a gene: 8. The CDR3 has 14 amino acids. The CDR3 loop is CATQGGTGDNEQFF. CDR3 bases: TGTGCCACCCAGGGGGGGACAGGGGACAATGAGCAGTTCTTC.

This clonotype appeared a few times. This sequence joins TRBV7-2 and TRBJ2-3, with TRBD2 as a possible D gene (7 bases). Per the germline V gene, CDR1 is SGHTA and CDR2 is FQGNSA. This CDR3 spans 14 amino acids. In nucleotides, the CDR3 is TGTGCGACAAGGGGGGGGTATAGCACAGATACGCAGTATTTT. Amino acids: CATRGGYSTDTQYF.

This clonotype showed up many times. This chain links TRBV7-9 with TRBJ1-2, with TRBD1 as a possible D gene (5 bases). Germline CDR1 SEHNR, CDR2 FQNEAQ (reference sequence). The CDR3 length is 15 residues. With 3 bases removed from V and 8 bases from J, the gap between germline ends came to 19 bases. CDR3 coding DNA: TGTGCCAGCAGCTTTGGCTCAGGGAGAGAGGACGGCTACACCTTC. This encodes CASSFGSGREDGYTF.

V and J are TRBV27 and TRBJ2-6; D might be TRBD1 or TRBD2, each matching 5 bases. Looked up from germline, CDR1 is MNHEY and CDR2 is SMNVEV (reference sequence). With 9 bases removed from V and 0 bases from J, the gap between germline ends came to 12 bases. The CDR3 loop spans 15 amino acids. The CDR3 DNA sequence: TGTGCCAGTGGGGACGGCACCTCTGGGGCCAACGTCCTGACTTTC. Amino acids: CASGDGTSGANVLTF.

This clonotype came up a few times. This sequence joins TRBV27 and TRBJ1-2; TRBD1 matches 7 bases. V lost 6 bases, J lost 1 base, and 8 bases stayed unmatched. The CDR3 runs to 15 residues. The germline V gene has CDR1 MNHEY and CDR2 SMNVEV (reference sequence). CDR3 sequence: CASRPRQGINYGYTF. The CDR3, as DNA: TGTGCCAGCAGACCGAGACAGGGAATTAACTATGGCTACACCTTC.

The chain has TRBV10-2 and TRBJ2-3; D is perhaps TRBD2 (7 bases). The length of the CDR3 is 15 residues. V was cut by 8 bases and J by 0 bases, with 15 bases left in between. CDR1 is WSHSY, CDR2 SAAADI, per germline. CDR3 DNA: TGCGCCAGCGTGGGGGGGCGGGGGAGCACAGATACGCAGTATTTT. Translation: CASVGGRGSTDTQYF.

The chain has TRBV28 and TRBJ2-2; 12 bases are a match to TRBD2. Trimming at V came to 5 bases and at J to 2 bases, leaving 6 bases not matched to a gene. There are 17 residues in the CDR3. Germline CDR1 is MDHEN and CDR2 is SYDVKM. In DNA, the CDR3 is TGTGCCAGCAGTCCTCGGACTAGCGGGGAAAACACCGGGGAGCTGTTTTTT. The encoded protein is CASSPRTSGENTGELFF.

The chain combines TRBV2 with TRBJ2-5, with D maybe TRBD1 (6 bases). The V end lost 4 bases, the J end lost 5 bases, and 17 bases lay between the germline ends. From germline, CDR1 is SNHLY and CDR2 FYNNEI. This CDR3 contains 15 residues. The CDR3 sequence is CASSGEQGSRETQYF. CDR3 DNA sequence: TGTGCCAGCAGTGGGGAGCAGGGGTCTAGGGAGACCCAGTACTTC.

This clonotype has only a few counts. This chain connects TRBV19 to TRBJ2-7; D is unclear. This CDR3 comprises 15 residues. V was clipped by 3 bases and J by 6 bases, with 18 bases between them. Germline CDR1 LNHDA, CDR2 SQIVND (reference sequence). As DNA, the CDR3 is TGTGCCAGTAGTATCGGGCGGCAAACATGGAGCGAGCAGTACTTC. Translated: CASSIGRQTWSEQYF.

J is TRBJ2-3 and V is TRBV20-1; D gene unclear. Germline CDR1 reads DFQATT; CDR2 reads SNEGSKA (reference sequence). The CDR3 is 13 amino acids. This CDR3 is CSAEPAGTDTQYF. The CDR3 nucleotides read TGCAGCGCCGAGCCAGCCGGCACAGATACGCAGTATTTT.

Only one count was recorded for this clonotype. The V and J genes are TRBV30 and TRBJ2-7, with D possibly matching TRBD1 (5 bases). The CDR3 spans 12 residues. Trimming pared 0 bases from V and 3 bases from J, leaving 6 bases between. The V gene's germline CDR1 is GTSNPN and CDR2 SVGIG (reference sequence). DNA for the CDR3: TGTGCCTGGAGTGTACAGGTCTACGAGCAGTACTTC. This encodes CAWSVQVYEQYF.

The rearrangement links TRBV29-1 to TRBJ2-7, with D perhaps matching TRBD1 (5 bases). Germline V gene lookup returns CDR1 SQVTM and CDR2 ANQGSEA. The CDR3 loop spans 14 amino acids. V was clipped by 4 bases and J by 7 bases, with 20 bases between them. CDR3: CSVGLQGAQDEQYF. For the CDR3, the DNA is TGCAGCGTTGGCCTTCAAGGGGCGCAAGATGAGCAGTACTTC.

This clonotype was detected ten times or more. This chain connects TRBV12-3 or TRBV12-4 to TRBJ2-5; D is possibly TRBD1 (5 bases). Deletions cut 3 bases from V and 3 bases from J, with 11 bases between. CDR3 length: 14 residues. As DNA, the CDR3 is TGTGCCAGCAGTTTGCGAGACAGAGAAGAGACCCAGTACTTC. Encoded protein: CASSLRDREETQYF.

CDR3 sequence reads: CASSLGTGGFEQFF. CDR3 in DNA: TGCGCCAGCAGCTTGGGGACAGGGGGGTTTGAGCAGTTCTTC. This rearrangement joins TRBV5-1 to TRBJ2-1, with 10 bases identical to TRBD1. This CDR3 is 14 amino acids long. Germline CDR1 reads SGHRS; CDR2 reads YFSETQ. The V segment lost 0 bases and the J segment 9 bases; nucleotides outside the gene matches: 3.

This chain joins TRBV18 and TRBJ1-4; TRBD1 matches at 7 bases. Germline loops: CDR1 KGHSH, CDR2 LQKENI. CDR3 size: 17 residues. V lost 4 bases to trimming and J lost 2 bases; unmatched junction nucleotides: 10. CDR3 bases: TGTGCCAGCTCACAGACGACAGGGCGGGCCACTAATGAAAAACTGTTTTTT. Its translation is CASSQTTGRATNEKLFF.

On this clonotype: At one end the junction does not follow the germline gene, possibly because of a read error. The chain is built from TRBV5-1 and TRBJ2-3; 13 nucleotides align to TRBD2. Germline CDR1 is SGHRS and CDR2 is YFSETQ. The CDR3 has 17 residues. The CDR3 region is CASSSLTSGGAIDTQCF. The CDR3, as DNA: TGCGCCAGCAGCTCCCTAACTAGCGGGGGGGCCATAGATACGCAGTGTTTT.

The chain carries TRBV5-1 and TRBJ2-1; the D gene is possibly TRBD1 (7 bases). Deletions cut 7 bases from V and 2 bases from J, with 16 bases between. CDR3 length: 15 amino acids. The germline V gene encodes CDR1 SGHRS and CDR2 YFSETQ. CDR3 in amino acids: CASQQGWRAYNEQFF. CDR3 sequence (DNA): TGCGCCAGCCAACAGGGGTGGAGGGCCTACAATGAGCAGTTCTTC. The full variable domain, completed using reference TRBV5-1 and TRBJ2-1, is KAGVTQTPRYLIKTRGQQVTLSCSPISGHRSVSWYQQTPGQGLQFLFEYFSETQRNKGNFPGRFSGRQFSNSRSEMNVSTLELGDSALYLCASQQGWRAYNEQFFGPGTRLTVL.